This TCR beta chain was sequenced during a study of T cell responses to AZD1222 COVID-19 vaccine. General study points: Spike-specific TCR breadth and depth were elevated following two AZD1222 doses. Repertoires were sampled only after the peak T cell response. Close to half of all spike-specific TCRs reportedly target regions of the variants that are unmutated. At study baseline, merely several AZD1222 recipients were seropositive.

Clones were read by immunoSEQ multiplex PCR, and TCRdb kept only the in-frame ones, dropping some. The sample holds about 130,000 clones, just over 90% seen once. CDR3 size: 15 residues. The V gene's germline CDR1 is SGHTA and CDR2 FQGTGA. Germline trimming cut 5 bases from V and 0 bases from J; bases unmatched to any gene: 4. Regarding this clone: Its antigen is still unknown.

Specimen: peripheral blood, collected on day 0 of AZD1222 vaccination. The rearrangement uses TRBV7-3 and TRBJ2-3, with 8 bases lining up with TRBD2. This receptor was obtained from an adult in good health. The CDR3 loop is CASSPSGGSTDTQYF. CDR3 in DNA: TGTGCCAGCAGCCCCAGCGGGGGTAGCACAGATACGCAGTATTTT.